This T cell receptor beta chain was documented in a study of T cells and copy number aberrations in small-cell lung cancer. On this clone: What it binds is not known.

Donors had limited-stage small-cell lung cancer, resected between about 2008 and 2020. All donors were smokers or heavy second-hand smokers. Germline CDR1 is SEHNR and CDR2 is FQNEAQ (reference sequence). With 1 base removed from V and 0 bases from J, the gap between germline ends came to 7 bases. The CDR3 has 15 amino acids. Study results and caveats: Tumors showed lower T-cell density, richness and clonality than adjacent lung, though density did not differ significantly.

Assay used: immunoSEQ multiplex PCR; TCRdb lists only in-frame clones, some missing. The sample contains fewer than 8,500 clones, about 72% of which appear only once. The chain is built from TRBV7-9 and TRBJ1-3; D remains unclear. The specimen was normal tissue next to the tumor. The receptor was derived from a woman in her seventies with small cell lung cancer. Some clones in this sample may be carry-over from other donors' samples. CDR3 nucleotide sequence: TGTGCCAGCAGCTTAGATCTAGTCTCTGGAAACACCATATATTTT. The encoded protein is CASSLDLVSGNTIYF. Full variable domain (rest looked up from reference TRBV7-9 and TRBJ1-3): DTGVSQNPRHKITKRGQNVTFRCDPISEHNRLYWYRQTLGQGPEFLTYFQNEAQLEKSRLLSDRFSAERPKGSFSTLEIQRTEQGDSAMYLCASSLDLVSGNTIYFGEGSWLTVV.